This is a list of T cell receptor beta chains from one sample in a study of patients and donors after allogeneic stem cell transplantation. TCRdb independently ran MiXCR on the RT-PCR reads; one entry per CDR3 protein. The sample holds about 410,000 distinct CDR3 sequences, under 20% seen once. The sample taken for sequencing was blood, either unsorted or a sorted T cell fraction (not recorded which). The receptors shown here come from a human donor who was either an allogeneic HSCT recipient or a stem cell or donor lymphocyte infusion donor (not recorded which). It is not recorded whose cells these are; they may come from a transplant donor. CDR3s include the opening cysteine and the closing phenylalanine or tryptophan. Each record gives: D gene, J gene, V gene, clone size, CDR3 protein, CDR3 DNA. The D gene is left open where the match is weak. Some rows have no size entry. The others give once, few or many, or a class for an expanded clone.

>-|TRBJ1-1|TRBV6-5|-
CASSYNEGLEAFF
TGTGCCAGCAGTTACAACGAGGGGCTTGAAGCTTTCTTT
>-|TRBJ2-5|TRBV5-1|many
CASSRGRGNQETQYF
TGCGCCAGCAGCCGGGGGCGGGGGAACCAAGAGACCCAGTACTTC
>-|TRBJ1-2|TRBV14|-
CASSQERSYGYTF
TGTGCCAGCAGTCAGGAGCGCAGCTATGGCTACACCTTC
>-|TRBJ2-7|TRBV20-1|-
CSARGRGRYEQYF
TGCAGTGCTAGAGGGCGGGGTAGGTACGAGCAGTACTTC
>-|TRBJ1-4|TRBV5-1|-
CASSRERLGKNEKLFF
TGCGCCAGCAGCCGGGAGCGATTGGGGAAAAATGAAAAACTGTTTTTT
>-|TRBJ1-1|TRBV29-1|few
CSVERRSNTEAFF
TGCAGCGTTGAACGACGGTCGAACACTGAAGCTTTCTTT
>TRBD1|TRBJ2-1|TRBV7-2|few
CASSSDRGVYNEQFF
TGTGCCAGCAGCTCAGACAGGGGGGTATACAATGAGCAGTTCTTC
>-|TRBJ2-7|TRBV12-5|-
CASGPMGSYEQYF
TGTGCTAGTGGTCCGATGGGCAGCTACGAGCAGTACTTC
>-|TRBJ2-7|TRBV10-3|few
CAIGRDLLSYEQYF
TGTGCCATCGGGCGGGACCTTCTCTCCTACGAGCAGTACTTC
>TRBD2|TRBJ2-5|TRBV29-1|many
CSVAGWTSGSMGTQYF
TGCAGCGTGGCGGGGTGGACTAGCGGCAGTATGGGGACCCAGTACTTC
>TRBD2|TRBJ2-1|TRBV7-2|-
CASSLGGLAGGQFF
TGTGCCAGCAGCTTAGGAGGACTAGCGGGGGGGCAGTTCTTC
>-|TRBJ2-7|TRBV10-3|few
CAISRGFYEQYF
TGTGCCATCTCCAGGGGTTTCTACGAGCAGTACTTC
>-|TRBJ2-7|TRBV7-2|-
CASSLQAEQYF
TGTGCCAGCAGCTTACAGGCTGAGCAGTACTTC
>-|TRBJ2-7|TRBV4-3|few
CASSQVGAVPYEQYF
TGCGCCAGCAGCCAAGTGGGGGCCGTTCCCTACGAGCAGTACTTC
>-|TRBJ2-5|TRBV7-7|few
CASSLTRGSETQYF
TGTGCCAGCAGCCTGACCCGGGGGAGCGAGACCCAGTACTTC
>-|TRBJ2-7|TRBV6-2/TRBV6-3|few
CASSYEGRPLNEQYF
TGTGCCAGCAGTTACGAAGGCAGACCCTTAAATGAGCAGTACTTC
>-|TRBJ2-3|TRBV7-9|few
CASSLVDTDTQYF
TGTGCCAGCAGCTTAGTGGACACAGATACGCAGTATTTT
>-|TRBJ2-2|TRBV5-6|few
CASSLTGFGGGELFF
TGTGCCAGCAGCTTGACGGGGTTCGGTGGCGGGGAGCTGTTTTTT
>-|TRBJ1-2|TRBV27|few
CASSLFSVRQPQGNYGYTF
TGTGCCAGCAGTCTCTTCTCTGTTAGACAGCCACAAGGGAACTATGGCTACACCTTC
>-|TRBJ1-4|TRBV30|-
CAWSRQGGEKLFF
TGTGCCTGGAGTCGGCAGGGAGGAGAAAAACTGTTTTTT
>TRBD1|TRBJ1-2|TRBV20-1|many
CSAIPGQSANYGYTF
TGCAGTGCAATCCCGGGACAGTCAGCTAACTATGGCTACACCTTC
>-|TRBJ2-5|TRBV7-9|-
CASTRAETQYF
TGTGCCAGCACCAGGGCAGAGACCCAGTACTTC
>TRBD1|TRBJ2-3|TRBV7-9|many
CASSHLGTGGTDTQYF
TGTGCCAGCAGCCACCTCGGGACAGGGGGCACAGATACGCAGTATTTT
>TRBD2|TRBJ2-7|TRBV4-2|few
CASSQRRSGTSGKIHEQYF
TGTGCCAGCAGCCAACGTCGATCCGGGACTAGCGGGAAGATCCACGAGCAGTACTTC
>-|TRBJ2-6|TRBV27|few
CASSLVSGSGANVLTF
TGTGCCAGCAGTTTAGTATCCGGCTCTGGGGCCAACGTCCTGACTTTC
>TRBD2|TRBJ2-2|TRBV20-1|-
CSANLQSGGPGELFF
TGCAGTGCCAACCTGCAAAGCGGGGGGCCCGGGGAGCTGTTTTTT
>TRBD1|TRBJ1-2|TRBV6-5|-
CASSWTGVANYGYTF
TGTGCCAGCAGTTGGACAGGGGTTGCTAACTATGGCTACACCTTC
>-|TRBJ1-5|TRBV4-3|-
CASSLARMWPQHF
TGCGCCAGCAGCCTCGCCCGGATGTGGCCCCAGCATTTT
>TRBD2|TRBJ2-3|TRBV5-1|few
CASSRVTSGGASDTQYF
TGCGCCAGCAGCCGGGTAACTAGCGGGGGGGCCTCAGATACGCAGTATTTT
>TRBD2|TRBJ2-5|TRBV5-6|-
CASSLKALAGQETQYF
TGTGCCAGCAGCTTGAAGGCATTAGCGGGTCAAGAGACCCAGTACTTC
>-|TRBJ2-1|TRBV30|-
CAWTGRRNEQFF
TGTGCCTGGACAGGGAGGCGGAATGAGCAGTTCTTC
>-|TRBJ2-7|TRBV6-5|-
CASSWGLYYEQYF
TGTGCCAGCAGTTGGGGACTTTACTACGAGCAGTACTTC
>-|TRBJ1-5|TRBV20-1|-
CSARTGSNSNQPQHF
TGCAGTGCTAGAACTGGGAGCAATAGCAATCAGCCCCAGCATTTT
>TRBD1|TRBJ2-7|TRBV20-1|few
CSARVRDRGYEQYF
TGCAGTGCTAGAGTCCGGGACAGGGGGTACGAGCAGTACTTC
>TRBD1|TRBJ2-5|TRBV7-7|few
CASSQLDRVETQYF
TGTGCCAGCAGCCAACTCGACAGGGTAGAGACCCAGTACTTC
>-|TRBJ2-4|TRBV30|many
CAWSVPNLAKNIQYF
TGTGCCTGGAGTGTACCCAATTTAGCCAAAAACATTCAGTACTTC
>TRBD1|TRBJ1-3|TRBV12-3/TRBV12-4|many
CASSSGQGTGNTIYF
TGTGCCAGCAGTTCGGGACAGGGAACTGGAAACACCATATATTTT
>TRBD1|TRBJ1-3|TRBV20-1|-
CSVNFATGGSGNTIYF
TGCAGTGTTAATTTCGCCACAGGGGGATCTGGAAACACCATATATTTT
>-|TRBJ2-1|TRBV3-1|few
CASSQGNSRAYNEQFF
TGTGCCAGCAGCCAAGGAAATAGCAGAGCCTACAATGAGCAGTTCTTC
>TRBD2|TRBJ2-1|TRBV13|-
CASSWGGAGGAGKYNEQFF
TGTGCCAGCAGCTGGGGAGGAGCGGGGGGCGCGGGAAAATACAATGAGCAGTTCTTC
>TRBD2|TRBJ2-1|TRBV27|few
CASRGLAGGSEQFF
TGTGCCAGCAGGGGACTAGCGGGAGGAAGTGAGCAGTTCTTC
>TRBD2|TRBJ2-1|TRBV2|-
CASSAFGTSVYNEQFF
TGTGCCAGCAGTGCTTTTGGGACTAGCGTTTACAATGAGCAGTTCTTC
>-|TRBJ1-6|TRBV7-3|few
CASLLPRYGSLHF
TGTGCCAGCCTACTCCCTCGTTACGGCTCCCTCCACTTT
>-|TRBJ1-1|TRBV12-3/TRBV12-4|many
CASSLAANTEAFF
TGTGCCAGCAGCCTGGCAGCGAACACTGAAGCTTTCTTT
>-|TRBJ1-2|TRBV6-1|few
CASSNLDLGAHYGYTF
TGTGCCAGCAGTAACCTAGACCTGGGGGCTCACTATGGCTACACCTTC
>TRBD1|TRBJ1-6|TRBV4-2|few
CASSQEDRGNSPLHF
TGTGCCAGCAGCCAAGAAGACAGGGGGAATTCACCCCTCCACTTT
>-|TRBJ2-1|TRBV9|many
CASSLGVDEQFF
TGTGCCAGCAGCCTAGGGGTAGATGAGCAGTTCTTC
>-|TRBJ2-3|TRBV5-1|few
CASSLTLGGSTDTQYF
TGCGCCAGCAGCTTGACTCTTGGGGGAAGCACAGATACGCAGTATTTT
>-|TRBJ1-6|TRBV7-9|-
CASSRQATNYNSPLHF
TGTGCCAGCAGCAGACAGGCGACCAACTATAATTCACCCCTCCACTTT
>-|TRBJ1-3|TRBV14|-
CASSPTPTTGSGNTIYF
TGTGCCAGCAGCCCCACACCAACAACCGGGTCTGGAAACACCATATATTTT
>TRBD1|TRBJ1-5|TRBV5-5|-
CASSAGTGGNQPQHF
TGTGCCAGCAGCGCCGGGACAGGGGGCAATCAGCCCCAGCATTTT